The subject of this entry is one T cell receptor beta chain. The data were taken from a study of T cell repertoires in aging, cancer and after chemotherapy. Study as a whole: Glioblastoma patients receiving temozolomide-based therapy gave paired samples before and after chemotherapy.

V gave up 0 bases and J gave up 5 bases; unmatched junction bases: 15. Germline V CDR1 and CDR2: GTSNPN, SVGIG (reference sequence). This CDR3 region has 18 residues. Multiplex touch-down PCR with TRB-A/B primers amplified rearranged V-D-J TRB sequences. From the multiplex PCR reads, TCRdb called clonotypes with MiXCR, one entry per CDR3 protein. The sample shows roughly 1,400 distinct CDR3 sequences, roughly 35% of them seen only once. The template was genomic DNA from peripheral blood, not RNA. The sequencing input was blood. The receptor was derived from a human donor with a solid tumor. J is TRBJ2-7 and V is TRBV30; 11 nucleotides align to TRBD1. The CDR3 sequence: CAWSVVGFYRTGGHEQYF. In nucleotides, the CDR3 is TGTGCCTGGAGTGTTGTGGGGTTTTATCGGACAGGGGGCCACGAGCAGTACTTC.